Presented here are 5 T cell receptor beta chains from one specimen sequenced in a study of blood T cell repertoires in COVID-19. Using immunoSEQ multiplex PCR, the repertoire was profiled, and TCRdb retains in-frame clones only, with some absent. The sample carries more than 95,000 clones, around 80% recorded once. Material: peripheral blood. These receptors came from a man aged 30-40 years with COVID-19, enrolled during active disease.

The chain joins TRBV28 to TRBJ1-6; no reliable D call. The V end was cut by 6 bases, the J end by 0 bases, with 9 bases between. Germline V gene sequence: CDR1 MDHEN, CDR2 SYDVKM. There are 15 residues in the CDR3. The CDR3 DNA follows: TGTGCCAGCAGGAGGAGAAGCTCCTATAATTCACCCCTCCACTTT. Protein: CASRRRSSYNSPLHF.

This clone appeared a few times. The genes are TRBV7-2 and TRBJ1-5; D is undetermined. Germline-derived CDR1 and CDR2 are SGHTA and FQGNSA. V lost 4 bases, J lost 3 bases, and 10 bases lay in between. There are 14 residues in the CDR3. This CDR3 reads CASSSGSANQPQHF. The DNA of the CDR3 is TGTGCCAGCAGCTCCGGTAGTGCCAATCAGCCCCAGCATTTT.

The rearrangement uses TRBV3-1 (or the pseudogene TRBV3-2) and TRBJ1-5, with 9 bases fitting TRBD1. The V and J ends lost 1 base and 7 bases, in that order; junction bases with no gene match: 5. Germline CDR1 and CDR2: LGHDT and YNNKEL (reference sequence). This CDR3 is 15 amino acids long. CDR3 nucleotide sequence: TGTGCCAGCAGCCAAGGGACAGGGGTATGGCAGCCCCAGCATTTT. Residues: CASSQGTGVWQPQHF.

The gene calls are TRBV4-2 and TRBJ2-7, with 7 bases identical to TRBD1. Trimming at V came to 0 bases and at J to 0 bases, leaving 2 bases not matched to a gene. Germline V lookup: CDR1 LGHNA, CDR2 YNFKEQ. The CDR3 extends over 15 amino acids. The CDR3 here is CASSQDQGDSYEQYF. CDR3 coding DNA: TGTGCCAGCAGCCAAGATCAGGGGGACTCCTACGAGCAGTACTTC.

The gene calls are TRBV7-3 and TRBJ2-3; a possible D gene is TRBD2 (6 bases). CDR3 length equals 16 residues. Trimming stripped 5 bases from V and 2 bases from J, with 17 bases between. Germline loops: CDR1 SGHTA, CDR2 FQGTGA. CDR3 region: CASSPRIGGDTDTQYF. The CDR3 bases are TGTGCCAGCAGCCCCCGGATCGGGGGTGACACAGATACGCAGTATTTT.